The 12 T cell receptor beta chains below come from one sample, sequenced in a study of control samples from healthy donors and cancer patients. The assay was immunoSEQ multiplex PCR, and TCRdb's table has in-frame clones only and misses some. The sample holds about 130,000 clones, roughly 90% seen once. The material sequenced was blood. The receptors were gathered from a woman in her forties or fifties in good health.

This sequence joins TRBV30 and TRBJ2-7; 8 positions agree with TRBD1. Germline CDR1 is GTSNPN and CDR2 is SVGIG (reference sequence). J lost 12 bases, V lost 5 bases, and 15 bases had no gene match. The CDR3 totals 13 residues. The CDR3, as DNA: TGTGCCTGGGGGAAAGGACAGGGCTACTCCTTGTACTTC. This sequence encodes CAWGKGQGYSLYF.

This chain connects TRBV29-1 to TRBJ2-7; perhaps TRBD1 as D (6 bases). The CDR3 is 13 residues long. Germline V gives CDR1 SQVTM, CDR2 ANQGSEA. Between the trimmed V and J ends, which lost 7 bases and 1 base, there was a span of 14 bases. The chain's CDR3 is CSARAGTSYEQYF. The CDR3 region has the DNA TGCAGCGCCAGGGCAGGGACATCCTACGAGCAGTACTTC.

In DNA form, the CDR3 reads TGTGCCAGCATTAGGGGGGTCGGCAACACCGGGGAGCTGTTTTTT. Translation: CASIRGVGNTGELFF. The rearrangement links TRBV28 to TRBJ2-2; D may match TRBD1 or TRBD2 (6 bases each). Trimming stripped 7 bases from V and 2 bases from J, with 14 bases between. The CDR3 runs 15 residues. The germline CDR1 and CDR2 sequences are MDHEN and SYDVKM.

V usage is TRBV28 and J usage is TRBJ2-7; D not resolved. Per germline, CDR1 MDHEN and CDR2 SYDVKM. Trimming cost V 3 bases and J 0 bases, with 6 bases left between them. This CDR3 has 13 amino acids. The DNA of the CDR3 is TGTGCCAGCAGTTTGGTCCTCTCCTACGAGCAGTACTTC. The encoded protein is CASSLVLSYEQYF.

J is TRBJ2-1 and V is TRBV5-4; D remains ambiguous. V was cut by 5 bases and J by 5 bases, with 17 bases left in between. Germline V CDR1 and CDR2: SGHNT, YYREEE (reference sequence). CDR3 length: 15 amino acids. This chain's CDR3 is CASRDGPTENNEQFF. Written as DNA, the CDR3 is TGTGCCAGCAGGGACGGACCGACGGAGAACAATGAGCAGTTCTTC.

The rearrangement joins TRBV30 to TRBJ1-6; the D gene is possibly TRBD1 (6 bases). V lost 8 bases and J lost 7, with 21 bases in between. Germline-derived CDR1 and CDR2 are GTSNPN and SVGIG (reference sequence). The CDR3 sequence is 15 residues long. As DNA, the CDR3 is TGTGCCGGGGAGCGCCTACAGGGTGAGAATTCACCCCTCCACTTT. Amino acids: CAGERLQGENSPLHF.

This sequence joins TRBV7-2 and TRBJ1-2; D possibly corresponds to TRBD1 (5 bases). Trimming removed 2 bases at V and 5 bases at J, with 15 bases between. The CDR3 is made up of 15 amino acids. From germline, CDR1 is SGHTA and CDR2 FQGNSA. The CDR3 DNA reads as TGTGCCAGCAGCTTACGGTCTGGGGGGTTATATGGCTACACCTTC. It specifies CASSLRSGGLYGYTF. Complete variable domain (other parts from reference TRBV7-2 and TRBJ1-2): GAGVSQSPSNKVTEKGKDVELRCDPISGHTALYWYRQSLGQGLEFLIYFQGNSAPDKSGLPSDRFSAERTGGSVSTLTIQRTQQEDSAVYLCASSLRSGGLYGYTFGSGTRLTVV.

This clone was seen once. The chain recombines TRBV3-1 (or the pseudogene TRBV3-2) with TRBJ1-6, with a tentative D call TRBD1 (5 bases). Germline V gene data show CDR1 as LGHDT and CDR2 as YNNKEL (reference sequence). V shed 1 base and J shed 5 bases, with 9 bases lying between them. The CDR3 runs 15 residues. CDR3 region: CASSQARGNNSPLHF. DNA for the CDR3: TGTGCCAGCAGCCAAGCGAGGGGAAATAATTCACCCCTCCACTTT.

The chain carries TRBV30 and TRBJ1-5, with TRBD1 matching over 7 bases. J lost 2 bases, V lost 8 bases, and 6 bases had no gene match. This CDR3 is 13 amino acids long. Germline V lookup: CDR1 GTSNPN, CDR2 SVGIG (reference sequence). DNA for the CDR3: TGTGCCCTAGGGGGCGGCGGCAATCAGCCCCAGCATTTT. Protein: CALGGGGNQPQHF.

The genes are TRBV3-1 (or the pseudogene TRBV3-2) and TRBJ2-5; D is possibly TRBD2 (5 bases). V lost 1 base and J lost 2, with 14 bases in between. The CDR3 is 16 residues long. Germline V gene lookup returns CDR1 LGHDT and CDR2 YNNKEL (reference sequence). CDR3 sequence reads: CASSQVATSGQETQYF. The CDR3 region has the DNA TGTGCCAGCAGCCAAGTAGCTACCTCGGGGCAAGAGACCCAGTACTTC.

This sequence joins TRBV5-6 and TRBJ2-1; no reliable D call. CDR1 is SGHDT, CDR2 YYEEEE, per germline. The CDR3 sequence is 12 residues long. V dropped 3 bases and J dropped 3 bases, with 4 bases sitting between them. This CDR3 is CASSYLYNEQFF. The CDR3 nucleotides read TGTGCCAGCAGCTATCTCTACAATGAGCAGTTCTTC.

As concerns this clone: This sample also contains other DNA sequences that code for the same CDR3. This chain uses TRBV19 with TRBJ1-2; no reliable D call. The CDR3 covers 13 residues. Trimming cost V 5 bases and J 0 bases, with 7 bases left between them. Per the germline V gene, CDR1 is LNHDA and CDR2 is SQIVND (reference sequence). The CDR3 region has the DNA TGTGCCAGTAGTCGGACGGCTAACTATGGCTACACCTTC. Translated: CASSRTANYGYTF. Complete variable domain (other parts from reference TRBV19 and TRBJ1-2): DGGITQSPKYLFRKEGQNVTLSCEQNLNHDAMYWYRQDPGQGLRLIYYSQIVNDFQKGDIAEGYSVSREKKESFPLTVTSAQKNPTAFYLCASSRTANYGYTFGSGTRLTVV.